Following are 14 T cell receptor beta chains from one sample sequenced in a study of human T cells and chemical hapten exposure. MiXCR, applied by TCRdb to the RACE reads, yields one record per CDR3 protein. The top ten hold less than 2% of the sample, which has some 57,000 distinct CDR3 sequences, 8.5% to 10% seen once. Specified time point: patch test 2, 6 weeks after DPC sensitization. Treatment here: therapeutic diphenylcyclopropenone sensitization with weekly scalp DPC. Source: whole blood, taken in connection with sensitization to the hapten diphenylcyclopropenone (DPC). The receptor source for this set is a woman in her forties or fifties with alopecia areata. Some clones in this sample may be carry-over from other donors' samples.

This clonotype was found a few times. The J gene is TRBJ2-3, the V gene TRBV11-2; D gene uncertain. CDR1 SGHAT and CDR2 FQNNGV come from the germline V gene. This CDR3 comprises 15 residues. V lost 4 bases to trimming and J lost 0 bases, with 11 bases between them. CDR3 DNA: TGTGCCAGCAGCTCCCCTACCCTAAGCACAGATACGCAGTATTTT. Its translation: CASSSPTLSTDTQYF.

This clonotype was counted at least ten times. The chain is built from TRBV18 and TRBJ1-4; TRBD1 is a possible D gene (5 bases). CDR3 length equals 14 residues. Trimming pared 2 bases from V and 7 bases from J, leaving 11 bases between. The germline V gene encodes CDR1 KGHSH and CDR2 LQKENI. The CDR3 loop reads CASSPGAQGEKLFF. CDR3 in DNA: TGTGCCAGCTCACCAGGGGCGCAGGGTGAAAAACTGTTTTTT.

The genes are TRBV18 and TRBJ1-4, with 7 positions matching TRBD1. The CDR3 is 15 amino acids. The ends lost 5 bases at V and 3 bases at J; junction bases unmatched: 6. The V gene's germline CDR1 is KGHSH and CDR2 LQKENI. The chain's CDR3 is CASSSNRGANEKLFF. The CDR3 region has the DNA TGTGCCAGCTCATCCAACAGGGGAGCTAATGAAAAACTGTTTTTT. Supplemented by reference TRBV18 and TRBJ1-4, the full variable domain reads NAGVMQNPRHLVRRRGQEARLRCSPMKGHSHVYWYRQLPEEGLKFMVYLQKENIIDESGMPKERFSAEFPKEGPSILRIQQVVRGDSAAYFCASSSNRGANEKLFFGSGTQLSVL.

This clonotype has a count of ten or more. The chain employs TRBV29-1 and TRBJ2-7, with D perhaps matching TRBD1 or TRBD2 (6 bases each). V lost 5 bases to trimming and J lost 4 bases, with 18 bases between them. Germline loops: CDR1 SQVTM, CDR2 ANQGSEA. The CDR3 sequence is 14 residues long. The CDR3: CSVRQARDWYEQYF. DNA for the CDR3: TGCAGCGTTAGACAGGCTCGGGACTGGTACGAGCAGTACTTC.

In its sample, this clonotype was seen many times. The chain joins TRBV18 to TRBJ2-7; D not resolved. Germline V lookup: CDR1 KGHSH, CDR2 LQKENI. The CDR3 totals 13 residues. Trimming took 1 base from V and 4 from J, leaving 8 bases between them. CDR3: CASSPLEEYEQYF. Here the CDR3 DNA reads TGTGCCAGCTCACCACTGGAAGAATACGAGCAGTACTTC.

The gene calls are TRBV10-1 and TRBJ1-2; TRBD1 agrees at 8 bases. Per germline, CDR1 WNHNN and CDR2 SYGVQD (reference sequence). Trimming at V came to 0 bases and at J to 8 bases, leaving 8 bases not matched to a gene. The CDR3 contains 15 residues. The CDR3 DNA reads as TGCGCCAGCAGTGAGTCAAGGACAGGGCCCGAGGGCTACACCTTC. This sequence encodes CASSESRTGPEGYTF.

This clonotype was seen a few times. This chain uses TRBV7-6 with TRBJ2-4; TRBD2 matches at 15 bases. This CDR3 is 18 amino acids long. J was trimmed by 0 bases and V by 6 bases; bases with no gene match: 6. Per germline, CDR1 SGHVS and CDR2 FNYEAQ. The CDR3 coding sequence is TGTGCCAGCAGGGCTGGGACTAGCGGGGGGCTAGCCAAAAACATTCAGTACTTC. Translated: CASRAGTSGGLAKNIQYF.

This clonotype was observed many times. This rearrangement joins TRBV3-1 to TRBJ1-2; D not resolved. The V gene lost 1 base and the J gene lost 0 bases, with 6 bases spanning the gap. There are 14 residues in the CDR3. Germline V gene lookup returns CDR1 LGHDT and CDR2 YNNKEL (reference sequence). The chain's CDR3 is CASSQGQPNYGYTF. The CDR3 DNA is TGTGCCAGCAGCCAAGGCCAACCTAACTATGGCTACACCTTC.

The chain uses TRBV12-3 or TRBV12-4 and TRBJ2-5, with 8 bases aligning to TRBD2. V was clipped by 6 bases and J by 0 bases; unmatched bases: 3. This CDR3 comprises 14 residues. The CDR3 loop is CASRVSGNQETQYF. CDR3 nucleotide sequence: TGTGCCAGCAGGGTTAGCGGGAACCAAGAGACCCAGTACTTC.

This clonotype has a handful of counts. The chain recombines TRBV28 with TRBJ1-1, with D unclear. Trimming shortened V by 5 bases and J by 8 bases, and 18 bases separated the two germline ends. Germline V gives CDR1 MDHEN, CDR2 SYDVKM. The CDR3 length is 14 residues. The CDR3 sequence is CASSPTAPVKEAFF. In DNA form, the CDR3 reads TGTGCCAGCAGTCCGACGGCGCCGGTAAAGGAAGCTTTCTTT.

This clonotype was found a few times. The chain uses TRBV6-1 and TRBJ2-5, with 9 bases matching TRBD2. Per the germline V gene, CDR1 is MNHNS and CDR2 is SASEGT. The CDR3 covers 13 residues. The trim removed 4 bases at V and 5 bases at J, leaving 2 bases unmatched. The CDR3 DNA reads TGTGCCAGCAGTGCTAGCGGGGTCGAGACCCAGTACTTC. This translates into CASSASGVETQYF.

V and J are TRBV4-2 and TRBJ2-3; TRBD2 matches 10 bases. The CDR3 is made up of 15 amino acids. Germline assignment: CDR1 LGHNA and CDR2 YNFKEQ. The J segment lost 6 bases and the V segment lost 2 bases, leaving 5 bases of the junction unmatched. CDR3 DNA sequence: TGTGCCAGCAGCCAAAGGACTAGCGGTCCGGATACGCAGTATTTT. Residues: CASSQRTSGPDTQYF.

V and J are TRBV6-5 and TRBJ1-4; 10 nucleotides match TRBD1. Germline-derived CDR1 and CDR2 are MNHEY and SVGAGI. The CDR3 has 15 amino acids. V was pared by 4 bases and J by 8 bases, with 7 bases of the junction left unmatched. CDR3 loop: CASSFRTGGYEKLFF. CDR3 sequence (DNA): TGTGCCAGCAGTTTCAGGACAGGGGGTTACGAAAAACTGTTTTTT.

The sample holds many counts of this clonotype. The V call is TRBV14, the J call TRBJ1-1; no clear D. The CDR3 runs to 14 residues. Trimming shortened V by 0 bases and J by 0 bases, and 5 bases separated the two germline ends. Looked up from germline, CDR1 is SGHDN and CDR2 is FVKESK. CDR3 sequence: CASSQEFMNTEAFF. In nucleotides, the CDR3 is TGTGCCAGCAGCCAAGAATTCATGAACACTGAAGCTTTCTTT.